Shown below are 10 T cell receptor beta chains from a single sample sequenced in a study of T cells after posttransplantation cyclophosphamide. TCRdb keeps only in-frame clones here, not all; method: immunoSEQ multiplex PCR. Captured here are around 26,000 clones, none seen once; the top ten comprise 4.4%. Sequencing used PBMCs. These receptors were taken from a woman aged 50 to 60 in good health, CMV-negative, and a related stem cell transplant donor.

This clone was counted many times. The chain employs TRBV5-5 and TRBJ1-6; the match to TRBD1 covers 7 bases. Trimming at V came to 4 bases and at J to 10 bases, leaving 5 bases not matched to a gene. Germline V gene lookup returns CDR1 SGHKS and CDR2 YYEKEE (reference sequence). This CDR3 has 13 residues. CDR3 coding DNA: TGTGCCAGCAGCCGGGACAGCGGCTCACCCCTCCACTTT. It encodes CASSRDSGSPLHF.

This clone has ten or more counts. CDR3 sequence (DNA): TGCGCCAGCAGCCAAAGCCCGAGCCAGGGGGGTACCTACGAGCAGTACTTC. As protein: CASSQSPSQGGTYEQYF. V is TRBV4-3 and J is TRBJ2-7; a weak D match, TRBD1 (7 bases). The germline V gene has CDR1 LGHNA and CDR2 YSLEER. V shed 2 bases and J shed 2 bases, with 19 bases lying between them. CDR3 size: 17 residues.

This clone was detected many times. This chain joins TRBV30 and TRBJ1-2; the D is unclear. The V gene lost 0 bases and the J gene lost 11 bases, with 13 bases spanning the gap. CDR3 length: 12 amino acids. In germline, CDR1 is GTSNPN, CDR2 SVGIG (reference sequence). In DNA, the CDR3 is TGTGCCTGGAGTGTAGACGGGAGGCGTTACACCTTC. Its protein product is CAWSVDGRRYTF. Full variable domain (remainder filled in from reference TRBV30 and TRBJ1-2): SQTIHQWPATLVQPVGSPLSLECTVEGTSNPNLYWYRQAAGRGLQLLFYSVGIGQISSEVPQNLSASRPQDRQFILSSKKLLLSDSGFYLCAWSVDGRRYTFGSGTRLTVV.

This clone was recorded many times. V is TRBV7-6 and J is TRBJ2-2, with D maybe TRBD2 (6 bases). The CDR3 length is 16 residues. V lost 5 bases to trimming and J lost 0 bases, with 13 bases between them. CDR1 is SGHVS and CDR2 is FNYEAQ in the germline V gene. CDR3 in DNA: TGTGCCAGCAGCGTTCGACTAGGCCCGAACACCGGGGAGCTGTTTTTT. Encoded protein: CASSVRLGPNTGELFF.

This clone came up many times. The chain carries TRBV5-1 and TRBJ2-1; D unresolved. The CDR3 totals 14 residues. Per germline, CDR1 SGHRS and CDR2 YFSETQ. Trimming removed 0 bases at V and 5 bases at J, with 9 bases between. DNA for the CDR3: TGCGCCAGCAGCTTGGCCGTCAGTAACAATGAGCAGTTCTTC. Residues: CASSLAVSNNEQFF.

This clone was detected many times. This rearrangement joins TRBV2 to TRBJ1-5, with no clear D. This CDR3 contains 13 residues. Germline V gene data show CDR1 as SNHLY and CDR2 as FYNNEI. The V and J ends lost 6 bases and 10 bases respectively, with 16 bases between them. This CDR3 reads CASRDGDYRPQHF. The DNA for the CDR3 is TGTGCCAGCAGAGACGGGGATTATCGTCCCCAGCATTTT.

The table lists this clone with many counts. The chain recombines TRBV2 with TRBJ1-1; no definite D call. The CDR3 runs 14 residues. Trimming took off 0 bases at V and 4 bases at J, with 9 bases between the two ends. Germline V gene data show CDR1 as SNHLY and CDR2 as FYNNEI. The CDR3 region is CASSEAPVFTEAFF. CDR3 sequence (DNA): TGTGCCAGCAGTGAAGCGCCAGTCTTCACTGAAGCTTTCTTT.

This clone was detected ten times or more. The V call is TRBV7-9, the J call TRBJ2-7, with 9 positions matching TRBD2. Trimming at V came to 4 bases and at J to 7 bases, leaving 5 bases not matched to a gene. Germline V CDR1 and CDR2: SEHNR, FQNEAQ (reference sequence). The CDR3 covers 13 residues. DNA for the CDR3: TGTGCCAGCAGCTCGGGACTAGCCTGGGAGCAGTACTTC. Translation gives CASSSGLAWEQYF.

This clone was recorded many times. The chain recombines TRBV14 with TRBJ2-1; 10 bases map to TRBD2. The germline CDR1 and CDR2 sequences are SGHDN and FVKESK. The CDR3 totals 15 residues. J was trimmed by 6 bases and V by 2 bases; bases with no gene match: 4. CDR3 DNA: TGTGCCAGCAGCCAACCGGGACTAGCGTCCAATGAGCAGTTCTTC. Its protein is CASSQPGLASNEQFF.

This clone has a count of ten or more. The CDR3 loop reads CASSLWQNQETQYF. DNA for the CDR3: TGTGCCAGCAGTCTTTGGCAGAACCAAGAGACCCAGTACTTC. The V and J genes are TRBV6-6 and TRBJ2-5, with D unresolved. This CDR3 has 14 amino acids. Trimming removed 5 bases at V and 0 bases at J, with 10 bases between. CDR1 MNHNY and CDR2 SVGAGI come from the germline V gene (reference sequence).